Listed here are 6 T cell receptor beta chains from one sample, sequenced in a study of T cell changes during pregnancy in multiple sclerosis. TCRdb's table, derived via immunoSEQ multiplex PCR, lists solely in-frame clones and lacks some. This table holds approximately 35,000 clones, roughly 87% found once. The sequences come from CD4+ T cells from peripheral blood mononuclear cells, collected after pregnancy. These receptors were collected from a female donor in good health, enrolled as a control in a pregnancy study.

Only a few counts were recorded for this clone. DNA for the CDR3: TGTGCCAGCAGAGTACCGGGACAGCTGAACACTGAAGCTTTCTTT. Translation gives CASRVPGQLNTEAFF. The gene calls are TRBV28 and TRBJ1-1; 7 bases agree with TRBD1. V shed 6 bases and J 0 bases; nucleotides not matched to a gene: 7. From germline, CDR1 is MDHEN and CDR2 SYDVKM. CDR3 size: 15 residues.

The gene calls are TRBV7-9 and TRBJ1-5; TRBD1 matches at 8 bases. Germline values: CDR1 SEHNR, CDR2 FQNEAQ (reference sequence). Trimming took 5 bases from V and 6 from J; bases not matched to a gene: 9. The CDR3 has 15 amino acids. The chain's CDR3 is CASSPLDREGQPQHF. DNA for the CDR3: TGTGCCAGCAGCCCCTTGGACAGGGAGGGTCAGCCCCAGCATTTT.

The rearrangement uses TRBV5-1 and TRBJ1-3; the D is unclear. The CDR3 is 16 amino acids. Germline V gene lookup returns CDR1 SGHRS and CDR2 YFSETQ. V was clipped by 1 base and J by 0 bases, with 11 bases between them. In nucleotides, the CDR3 is TGCGCCAGCAGCTTGCGGACTGGGATCTCTGGAAACACCATATATTTT. Residues: CASSLRTGISGNTIYF. Variable domain in full (rest from reference TRBV5-1 and TRBJ1-3): KAGVTQTPRYLIKTRGQQVTLSCSPISGHRSVSWYQQTPGQGLQFLFEYFSETQRNKGNFPGRFSGRQFSNSRSEMNVSTLELGDSALYLCASSLRTGISGNTIYFGEGSWLTVV.

This clone was seen once. This chain connects TRBV9 to TRBJ2-7; TRBD1 is a possible D gene (5 bases). Trimming cost V 0 bases and J 2 bases, with 9 bases left between them. Germline CDR1 reads SGDLS; CDR2 reads YYNGEE. The CDR3 runs 14 residues. The CDR3 here is CASSVGTKTYEQYF. In DNA, the CDR3 is TGTGCCAGCAGCGTAGGGACAAAAACCTACGAGCAGTACTTC. Combining the CDR3 with reference TRBV9 and TRBJ2-7 gives the whole variable domain DSGVTQTPKHLITATGQRVTLRCSPRSGDLSVYWYQQSLDQGLQFLIQYYNGEERAKGNILERFSAQQFPDLHSELNLSSLELGDSALYFCASSVGTKTYEQYFGPGTRLTVT.

The V and J genes are TRBV6-5 and TRBJ1-1, with TRBD1 identical over 8 bases. CDR3 size: 15 residues. After removal of 9 bases from V and 11 bases from J, the junction contained 20 bases not matched to a gene. Germline V gives CDR1 MNHEY, CDR2 SVGAGI. The CDR3 nucleotides are TGTGCCAGTGAATTTGGGACAGGAAAGGAGGTTCTGGCTTTCTTT. Translating it yields CASEFGTGKEVLAFF.

V usage is TRBV5-1 and J usage is TRBJ2-5; D unclear. V lost 0 bases, J lost 1 base, and 7 bases lay in between. Per the germline V gene, CDR1 is SGHRS and CDR2 is YFSETQ. CDR3 length: 14 amino acids. CDR3 DNA: TGCGCCAGCAGCTTGGTTACAGCCCAAGAGACCCAGTACTTC. This encodes CASSLVTAQETQYF.